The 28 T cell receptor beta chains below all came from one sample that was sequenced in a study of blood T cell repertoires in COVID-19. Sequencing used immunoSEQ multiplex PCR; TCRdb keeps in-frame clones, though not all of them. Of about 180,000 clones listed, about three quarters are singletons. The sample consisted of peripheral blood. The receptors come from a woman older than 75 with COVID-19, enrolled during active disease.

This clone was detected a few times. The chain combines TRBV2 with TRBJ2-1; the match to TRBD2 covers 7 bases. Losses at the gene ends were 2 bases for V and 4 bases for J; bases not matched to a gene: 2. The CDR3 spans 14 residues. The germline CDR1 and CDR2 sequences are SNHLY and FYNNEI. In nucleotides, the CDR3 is TGTGCCAGCAGTGAACGTAGCGGGTACAATGAGCAGTTCTTC. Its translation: CASSERSGYNEQFF. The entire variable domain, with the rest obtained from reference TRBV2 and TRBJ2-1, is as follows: EPEVTQTPSHQVTQMGQEVILRCVPISNHLYFYWYRQILGQKVEFLVSFYNNEISEKSEIFDDQFSVERPDGSNFTLKIRSTKLEDSAMYFCASSERSGYNEQFFGPGTRLTVL.

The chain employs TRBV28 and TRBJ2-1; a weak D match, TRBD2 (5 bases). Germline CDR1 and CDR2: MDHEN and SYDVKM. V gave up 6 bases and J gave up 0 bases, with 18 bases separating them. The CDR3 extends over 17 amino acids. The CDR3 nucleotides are TGTGCCAGCAGCTTGACCAGAACTAGGGACTCCTACAATGAGCAGTTCTTC. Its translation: CASSLTRTRDSYNEQFF.

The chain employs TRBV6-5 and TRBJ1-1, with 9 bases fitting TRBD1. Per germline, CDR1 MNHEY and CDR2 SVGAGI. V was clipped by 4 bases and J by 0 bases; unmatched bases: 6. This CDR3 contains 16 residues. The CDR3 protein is CASSLGTGILNTEAFF. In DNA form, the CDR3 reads TGTGCCAGCAGTTTAGGGACAGGGATCCTGAACACTGAAGCTTTCTTT.

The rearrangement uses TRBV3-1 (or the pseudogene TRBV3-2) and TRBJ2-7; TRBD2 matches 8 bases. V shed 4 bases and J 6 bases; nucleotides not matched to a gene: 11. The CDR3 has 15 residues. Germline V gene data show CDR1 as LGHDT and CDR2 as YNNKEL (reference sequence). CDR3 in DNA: TGTGCCAGCAGCCTCGGGGGGGAAGGGTTGGGCGAGCAGTACTTC. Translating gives CASSLGGEGLGEQYF.

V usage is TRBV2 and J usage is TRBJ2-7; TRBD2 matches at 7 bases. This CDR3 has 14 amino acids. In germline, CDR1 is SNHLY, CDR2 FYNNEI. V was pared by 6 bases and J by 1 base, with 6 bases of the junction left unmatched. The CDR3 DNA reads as TGTGCCAGCAGAGTCCTAGCGGAGTCCTACGAGCAGTACTTC. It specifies CASRVLAESYEQYF.

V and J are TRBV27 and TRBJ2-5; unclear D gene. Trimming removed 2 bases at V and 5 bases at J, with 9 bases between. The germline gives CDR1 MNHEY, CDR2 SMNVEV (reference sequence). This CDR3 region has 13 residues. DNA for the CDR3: TGTGCCAGCAGTTTACTAGATCAGGAGACCCAGTACTTC. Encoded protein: CASSLLDQETQYF.

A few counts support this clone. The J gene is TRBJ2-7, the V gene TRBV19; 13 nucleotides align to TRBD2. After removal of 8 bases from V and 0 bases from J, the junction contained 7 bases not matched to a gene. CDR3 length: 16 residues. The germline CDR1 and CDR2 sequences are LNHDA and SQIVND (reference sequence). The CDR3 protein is CASGSRTSGGSYEQYF. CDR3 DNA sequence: TGTGCCAGTGGGTCTCGGACTAGCGGGGGCTCCTACGAGCAGTACTTC.

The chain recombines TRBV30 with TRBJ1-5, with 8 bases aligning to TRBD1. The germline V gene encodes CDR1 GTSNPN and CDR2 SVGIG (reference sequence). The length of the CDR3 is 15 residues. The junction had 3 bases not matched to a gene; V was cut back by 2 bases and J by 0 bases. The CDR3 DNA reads TGTGCCTGGAGTTGGACAGGGTATAGCAATCAGCCCCAGCATTTT. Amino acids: CAWSWTGYSNQPQHF. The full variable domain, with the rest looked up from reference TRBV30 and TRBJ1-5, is SQTIHQWPATLVQPVGSPLSLECTVEGTSNPNLYWYRQAAGRGLQLLFYSVGIGQISSEVPQNLSASRPQDRQFILSSKKLLLSDSGFYLCAWSWTGYSNQPQHFGDGTRLSIL.

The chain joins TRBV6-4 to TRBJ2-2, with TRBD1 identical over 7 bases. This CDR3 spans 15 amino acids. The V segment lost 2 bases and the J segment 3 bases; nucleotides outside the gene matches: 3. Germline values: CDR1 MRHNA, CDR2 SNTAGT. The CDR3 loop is CASSDLQGDTGELFF. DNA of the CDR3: TGTGCCAGCAGTGACCTCCAGGGGGACACCGGGGAGCTGTTTTTT.

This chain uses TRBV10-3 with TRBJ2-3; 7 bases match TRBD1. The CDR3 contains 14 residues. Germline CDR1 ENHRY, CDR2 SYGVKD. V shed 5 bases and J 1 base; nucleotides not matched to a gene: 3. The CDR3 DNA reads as TGTGCCATCAGTCCAGGGGGAGGCACAGATACGCAGTATTTT. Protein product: CAISPGGGTDTQYF.

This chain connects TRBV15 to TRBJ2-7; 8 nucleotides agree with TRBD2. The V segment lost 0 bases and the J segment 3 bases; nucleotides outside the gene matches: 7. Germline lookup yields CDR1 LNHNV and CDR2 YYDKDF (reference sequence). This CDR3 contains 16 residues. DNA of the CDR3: TGTGCCACCAGCAGAGATCTCTGGGGACTAGGCTACGAGCAGTACTTC. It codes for CATSRDLWGLGYEQYF.

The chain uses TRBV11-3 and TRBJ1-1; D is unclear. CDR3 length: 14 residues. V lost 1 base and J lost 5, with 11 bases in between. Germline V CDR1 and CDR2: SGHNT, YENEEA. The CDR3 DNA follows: TGTGCCAGCAGCTTAGGTGGAGGGCAAACTGAAGCTTTCTTT. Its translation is CASSLGGGQTEAFF.

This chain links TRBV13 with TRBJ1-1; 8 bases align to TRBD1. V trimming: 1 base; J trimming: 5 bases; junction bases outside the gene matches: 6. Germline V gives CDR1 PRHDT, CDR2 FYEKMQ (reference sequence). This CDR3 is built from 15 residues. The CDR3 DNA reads TGTGCCAGCAGCTTAGACAGGGGGACGGTTACTGAAGCTTTCTTT. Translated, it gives CASSLDRGTVTEAFF.

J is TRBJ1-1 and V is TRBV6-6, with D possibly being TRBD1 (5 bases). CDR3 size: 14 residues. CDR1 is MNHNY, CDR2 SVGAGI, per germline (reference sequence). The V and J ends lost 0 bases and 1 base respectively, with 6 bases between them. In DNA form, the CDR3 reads TGTGCCAGCAGTTACTCAAGGGGGAACACTGAAGCTTTCTTT. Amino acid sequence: CASSYSRGNTEAFF.

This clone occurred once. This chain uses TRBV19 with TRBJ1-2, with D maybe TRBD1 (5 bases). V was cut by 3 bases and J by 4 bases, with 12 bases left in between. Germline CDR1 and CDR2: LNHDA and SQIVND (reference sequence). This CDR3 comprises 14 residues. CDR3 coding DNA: TGTGCCAGTAGTATTGGGAAACAGGCCTATGGCTACACCTTC. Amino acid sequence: CASSIGKQAYGYTF. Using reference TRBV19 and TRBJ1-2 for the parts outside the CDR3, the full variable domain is DGGITQSPKYLFRKEGQNVTLSCEQNLNHDAMYWYRQDPGQGLRLIYYSQIVNDFQKGDIAEGYSVSREKKESFPLTVTSAQKNPTAFYLCASSIGKQAYGYTFGSGTRLTVV.

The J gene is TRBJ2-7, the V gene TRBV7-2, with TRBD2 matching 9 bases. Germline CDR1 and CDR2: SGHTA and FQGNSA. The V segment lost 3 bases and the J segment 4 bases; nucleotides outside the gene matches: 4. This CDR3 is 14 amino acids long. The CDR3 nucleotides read TGTGCCAGCAGCTTGAGTAGCGGGAGATACGAGCAGTACTTC. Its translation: CASSLSSGRYEQYF.

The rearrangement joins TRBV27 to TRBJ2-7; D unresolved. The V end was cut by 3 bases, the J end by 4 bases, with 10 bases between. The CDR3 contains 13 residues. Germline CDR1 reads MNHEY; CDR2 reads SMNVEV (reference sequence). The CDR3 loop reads CASSLGRSYEQYF. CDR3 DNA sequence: TGTGCCAGCAGTTTGGGTAGGAGTTACGAGCAGTACTTC.

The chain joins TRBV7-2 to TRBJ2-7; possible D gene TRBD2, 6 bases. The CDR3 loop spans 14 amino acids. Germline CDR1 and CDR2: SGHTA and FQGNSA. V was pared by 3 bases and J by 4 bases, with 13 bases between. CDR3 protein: CASSLYGSSYEQYF. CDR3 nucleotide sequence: TGTGCCAGCAGCTTGTACGGGAGTTCGTACGAGCAGTACTTC.

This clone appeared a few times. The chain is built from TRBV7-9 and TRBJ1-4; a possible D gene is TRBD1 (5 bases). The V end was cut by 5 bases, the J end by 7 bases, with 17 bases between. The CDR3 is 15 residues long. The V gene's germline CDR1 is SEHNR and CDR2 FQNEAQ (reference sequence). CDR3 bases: TGTGCCAGCAGCCCCACGGTCCAGGGAGGTGAAAAACTGTTTTTT. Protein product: CASSPTVQGGEKLFF.

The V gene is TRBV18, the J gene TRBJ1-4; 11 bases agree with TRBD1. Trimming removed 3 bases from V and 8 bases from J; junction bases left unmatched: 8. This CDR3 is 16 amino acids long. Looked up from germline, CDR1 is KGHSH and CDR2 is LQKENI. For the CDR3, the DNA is TGTGCCAGCTCACCCGGGACAGGGGGACGGTCGGAAAAACTGTTTTTT. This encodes CASSPGTGGRSEKLFF.

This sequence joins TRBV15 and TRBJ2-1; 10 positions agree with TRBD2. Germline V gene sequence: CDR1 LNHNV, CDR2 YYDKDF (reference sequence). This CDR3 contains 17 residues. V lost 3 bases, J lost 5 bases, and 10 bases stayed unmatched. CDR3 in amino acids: CATSSLFGTSAHNEQFF. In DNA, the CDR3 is TGTGCCACCAGCAGCCTCTTTGGGACTAGCGCCCACAATGAGCAGTTCTTC.

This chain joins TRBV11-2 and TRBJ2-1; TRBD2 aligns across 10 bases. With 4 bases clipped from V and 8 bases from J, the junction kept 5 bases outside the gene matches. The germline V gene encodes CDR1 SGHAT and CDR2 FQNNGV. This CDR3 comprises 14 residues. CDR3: CASSSWTSGYEQFF. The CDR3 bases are TGTGCCAGCAGCTCGTGGACTAGCGGTTATGAGCAGTTCTTC.

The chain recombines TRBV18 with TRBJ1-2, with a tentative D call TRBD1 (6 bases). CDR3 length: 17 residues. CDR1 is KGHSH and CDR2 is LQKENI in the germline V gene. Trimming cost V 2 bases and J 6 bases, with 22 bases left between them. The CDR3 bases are TGTGCCAGCTCACCAGCCCAACAGGGAGCCGGTGGTCATGGCTACACCTTC. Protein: CASSPAQQGAGGHGYTF.

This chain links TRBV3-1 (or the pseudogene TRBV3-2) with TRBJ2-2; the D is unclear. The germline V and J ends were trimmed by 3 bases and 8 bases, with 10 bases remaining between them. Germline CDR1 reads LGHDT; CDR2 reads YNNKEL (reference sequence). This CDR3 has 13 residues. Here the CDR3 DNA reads TGTGCCAGCAGCCATAGTTTGTCGGGGGAGCTGTTTTTT. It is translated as CASSHSLSGELFF.

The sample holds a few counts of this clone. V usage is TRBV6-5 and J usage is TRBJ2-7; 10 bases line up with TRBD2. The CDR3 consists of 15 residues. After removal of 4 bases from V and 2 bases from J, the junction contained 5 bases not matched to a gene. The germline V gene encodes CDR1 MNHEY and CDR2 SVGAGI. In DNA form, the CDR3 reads TGTGCCAGCAGTTCGGGAGCGGGGGGGACCTACGAGCAGTACTTC. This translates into CASSSGAGGTYEQYF.

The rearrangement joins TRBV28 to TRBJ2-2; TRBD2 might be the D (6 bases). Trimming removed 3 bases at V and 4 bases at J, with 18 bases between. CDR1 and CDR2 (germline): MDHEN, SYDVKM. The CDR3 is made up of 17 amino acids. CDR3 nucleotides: TGTGCCAGCAGTTTCTCTGGAGCGGGTTCGGGCACCGGGGAGCTGTTTTTT. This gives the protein CASSFSGAGSGTGELFF.

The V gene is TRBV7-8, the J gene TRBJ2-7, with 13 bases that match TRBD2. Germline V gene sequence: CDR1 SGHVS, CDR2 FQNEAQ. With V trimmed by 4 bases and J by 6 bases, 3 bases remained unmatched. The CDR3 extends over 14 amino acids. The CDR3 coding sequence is TGTGCCAGCAGCTCGGGACTAGCGGGATCCGAGCAGTACTTC. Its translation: CASSSGLAGSEQYF.

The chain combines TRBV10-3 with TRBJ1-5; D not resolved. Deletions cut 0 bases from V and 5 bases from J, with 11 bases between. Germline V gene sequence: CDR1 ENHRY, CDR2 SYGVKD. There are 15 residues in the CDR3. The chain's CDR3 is CAISESLESYQPQHF. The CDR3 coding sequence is TGTGCCATCAGTGAGTCATTAGAATCCTATCAGCCCCAGCATTTT.